This TCR beta chain was obtained from a study of PD-1 blockade in mismatch repair-deficient tumors. The repertoire was sequenced with immunoSEQ multiplex PCR; TCRdb's copy has only in-frame clones and lacks some. Here the sample spans about 68,000 clones, 60% to 80% being singletons. Study observations and caveats: Tumor-resident clones, often undetectable pretreatment in blood, expanded then contracted after pembrolizumab.

The CDR3 consists of 17 residues. The V and J ends lost 0 bases and 4 bases, in that order; junction bases with no gene match: 11. The germline CDR1 and CDR2 sequences are KGHSH and LQKENI. PCR or immunohistochemistry showed mismatch repair deficiency in every enrolled patient. To note about this clone: Antigen: not known.

This clonotype originated in an adult with mismatch repair-deficient cancer. The chain combines TRBV18 with TRBJ1-1, with TRBD1 matching 7 bases. Sample: peripheral blood, taken 2 weeks after starting pembrolizumab. The chain's CDR3 is CASSPPVTGAGGTEAFF. As DNA, the CDR3 is TGTGCCAGCTCACCACCTGTAACAGGGGCAGGAGGCACTGAAGCTTTCTTT.